This T cell receptor beta chain was documented in a study of blood T cell repertoires in COVID-19 (dated by TCRdb to between 2020 and 2021). About the full investigation: Collaborator samples came from the United States, Italy and Spain and covered acute and convalescent phases of COVID-19. Nearly every sample came with metadata listing a de-identified subject ID, COVID-19 status, age in years and sex. The samples were drawn from two sources: the first 160 participants of the ongoing ImmuneRACE study, and approximately 1,300 subjects contributed by 6 global collaborators. The dataset comprised deeply sampled blood TCRbeta repertoires from subjects exposed to, actively infected with, or recovered from COVID-19. The repertoires were released in a freely available public database intended as a resource for research on the immune response to SARS-CoV-2. The material from the prospective study consisted of cDNA or gDNA derived from T cells, B-cell-depleted T cells, or PBMCs. Where available, HLA class I and class II types were taken from metadata supplied by the sample provider and were not determined by assay-based typing. What the study reported, not specific to this receptor: The amount of clinical and demographic metadata varied by source and participant and was provided uncurated.

TCRbeta CDR3 regions were amplified from genomic DNA by means of the immunoSEQ Assay, a bias-controlled multiplex PCR. In the original analysis: The number of nucleated cells in each sample was estimated from the amplification of reference gene primers within the assay. To quantify the absolute abundance of each unique TCRbeta CDR3 rearrangement, sequence reads were collapsed and filtered. For each sample, productive Simpson clonality was calculated by taking the square root of Simpson's diversity index across productive rearrangements. Imported from immuneACCESS, the table was reduced by TCRdb to in-frame sequences with V and J called. These copies leave out some clones; in studies compared against another copy, an unresolved V gene accounts for under half, and the cause of the remainder is not known. The V and J calls and clone size are taken from that table; D and trimming were inferred from the DNA. For this sample there are about 120,000 clones; around 88% appear just once. About a fifth of the sample lies in the top ten.

A note on this clone: Its target antigen remains unknown. No much larger clone exists at a distance of one base, and base qualities are not known.

Each collaborating institution followed its own protocols to collect whole blood in K2EDTA tubes. For TCRbeta analysis, collaborator samples were shipped as frozen whole blood, as isolated PBMCs, or as DNA extracted from either sample type. The sample comprised peripheral blood. The receptor comes from a human donor with acute or convalescent COVID-19. The donor label of this sample is uncertain.

The sequenced DNA: TGTGCCAGCAGCTTCGCAGGGGGCCTCTACACTGAAGCTTTCTTT. Protein translation: CASSFAGGLYTEAFF. The chain is encoded by TRBV7-2 joined to TRBJ1-1; 8 junctional bases match TRBD1. The germline V gene specifies SGHTA as CDR1 and FQGNSA as CDR2. Germline trimming: 3 bases from V, 3 bases from J; junction bases outside gene matches: 6. There are 15 amino acids in the CDR3, from cysteine to phenylalanine inclusive. Solely the CDR3 DNA is kept, with 45 bases framed from the first base.